One T cell receptor beta chain is described in this entry. What this receptor recognizes is not known. No much larger clonotype is one base removed from it; base qualities were not supplied. What this sample's treatment or condition label stands for: allogeneic hematopoietic cell transplantation with graft depleted of TCRalphabeta T cells and CD19 B cells. The transplant recipients were children given TCRalphabeta/CD19-depleted allogeneic hematopoietic cell grafts. Receptors were amplified or captured by PCR. Sequencing was performed on an Illumina HiSeq 2500. Molecular barcoding was employed in the preparation of TCR libraries, with unique molecular identifiers being used to normalize TCRbeta repertoire quantification. The public reads were reprocessed in TCRdb via fastp at Q25 and MiXCR, keeping in-frame beta chains. Every distinct CDR3 protein forms one entry, paired with its most common genes and DNA. For this sample there are fewer than 750,000 distinct CDR3 sequences; roughly a quarter appear just once. Clones ranked in the top ten supply around a third of the sample.

As encoded in the germline V gene, CDR1 is ENHRY while CDR2 is SYGVKD. CDR3 length: 15 amino acids, cysteine to phenylalanine. Of all the DNA, just the CDR3 is kept, 45 bases in frame from base 1. Trimming takes 3 bases off V and 4 bases off J; junction bases not matched to a gene: 6. This specimen belongs to a study of T-cell reconstitution after alpha-beta-depleted transplantation in children (TCRdb year 2016). Background for the entire study: The study quantitatively tracked T-cell immune reconstitution after TCRalphabeta/CD19-depleted allogeneic hematopoietic cell transplantation in children using TCR repertoire profiling.

Overall study results and their limits: The apparently early alphabetaT-cell count recovery about two months after transplant was reportedly dependent on only several hundred rapidly expanded clones derived from non-depleted graft cells. In some patients, the high TCRbeta diversity seen at day 60 was put down to recipient T cells and intrathymic progenitors that had survived conditioning. Hyperexpanded clone frequencies declined over subsequent months; after one year, T-cell counts and TCRbeta diversity were mostly attributed to newly produced T cells.

This specimen was PBMCs, taken before TCRalphabeta/CD19-depleted stem cell transplant. The rearranged chain carries TRBV10-3 and TRBJ2-5, and TRBD1 aligns with 9 junction nucleotides. The clonotype was recovered from a boy under two years old with Wiskott-Aldrich syndrome, due to receive a stem cell transplant. Here the CDR3 is given as CAISDYLTGGETQYF. The DNA sequence is given as TGTGCCATCAGTGACTACCTGACAGGGGGAGAGACCCAGTACTTC.